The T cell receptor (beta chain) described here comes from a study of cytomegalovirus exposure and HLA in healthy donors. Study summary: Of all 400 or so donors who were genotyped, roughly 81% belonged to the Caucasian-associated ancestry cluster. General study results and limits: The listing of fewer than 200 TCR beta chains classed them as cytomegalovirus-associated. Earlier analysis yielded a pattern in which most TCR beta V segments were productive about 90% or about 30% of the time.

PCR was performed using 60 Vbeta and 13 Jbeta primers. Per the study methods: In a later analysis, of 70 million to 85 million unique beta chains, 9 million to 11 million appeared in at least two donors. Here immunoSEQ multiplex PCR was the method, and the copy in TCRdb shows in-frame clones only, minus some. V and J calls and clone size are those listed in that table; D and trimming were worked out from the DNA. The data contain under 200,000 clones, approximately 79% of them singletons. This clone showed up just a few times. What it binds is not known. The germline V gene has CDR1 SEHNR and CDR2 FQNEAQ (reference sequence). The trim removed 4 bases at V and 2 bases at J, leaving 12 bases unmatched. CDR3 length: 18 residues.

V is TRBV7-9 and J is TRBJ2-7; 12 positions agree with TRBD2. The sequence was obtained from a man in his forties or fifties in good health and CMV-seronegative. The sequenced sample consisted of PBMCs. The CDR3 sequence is CASSSLTSGSVFAYEQYF. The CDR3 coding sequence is TGTGCCAGCAGCTCATTGACTAGCGGGAGCGTCTTTGCCTACGAGCAGTACTTC. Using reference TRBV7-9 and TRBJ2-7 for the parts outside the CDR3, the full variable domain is DTGVSQNPRHKITKRGQNVTFRCDPISEHNRLYWYRQTLGQGPEFLTYFQNEAQLEKSRLLSDRFSAERPKGSFSTLEIQRTEQGDSAMYLCASSSLTSGSVFAYEQYFGPGTRLTVT.